This T cell receptor beta chain came from a study of T-cell reconstitution after alpha-beta-depleted transplantation in children. Unique molecular identifiers were incorporated when the TCRbeta library was constructed. One entry per CDR3 protein, called by TCRdb with MiXCR from the PCR reads. The sample carries hundreds of thousands of distinct CDR3 sequences, roughly 15% recorded once. In its sample, this clonotype was seen a few times. Germline CDR1 is SEHNR and CDR2 is FQNEAQ (reference sequence). The junction had 0 bases not matched to a gene; V was cut back by 5 bases and J by 8 bases. This CDR3 comprises 11 residues.

This sequence was found in a human donor who donated a stem cell graft to a child with acute myeloid leukemia. The genes are TRBV7-9 and TRBJ2-4; 7 bases fit TRBD2. Material: PBMCs from the stem cell graft donor, obtained from the stem cell graft. For the CDR3, the DNA is TGTGCCAGCAGCGGGGGGGACATTCAGTACTTC. This sequence encodes CASSGGDIQYF.